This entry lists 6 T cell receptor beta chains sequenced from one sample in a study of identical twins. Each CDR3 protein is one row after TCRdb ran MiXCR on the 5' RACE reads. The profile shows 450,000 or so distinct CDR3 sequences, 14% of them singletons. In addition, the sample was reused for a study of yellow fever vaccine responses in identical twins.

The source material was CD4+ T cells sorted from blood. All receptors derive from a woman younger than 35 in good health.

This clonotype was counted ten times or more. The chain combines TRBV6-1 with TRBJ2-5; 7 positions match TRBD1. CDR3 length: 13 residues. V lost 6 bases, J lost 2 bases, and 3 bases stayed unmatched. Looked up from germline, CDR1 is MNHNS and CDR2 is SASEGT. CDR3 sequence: CASSRQGQETQYF. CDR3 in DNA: TGTGCCAGCAGCCGACAGGGTCAAGAGACCCAGTACTTC.

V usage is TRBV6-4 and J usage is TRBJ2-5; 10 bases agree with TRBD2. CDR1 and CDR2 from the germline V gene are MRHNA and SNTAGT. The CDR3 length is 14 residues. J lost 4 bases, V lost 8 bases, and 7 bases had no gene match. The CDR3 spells CASLKRGGGETQYF. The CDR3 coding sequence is TGTGCCAGCCTTAAGCGGGGGGGCGGAGAGACCCAGTACTTC.

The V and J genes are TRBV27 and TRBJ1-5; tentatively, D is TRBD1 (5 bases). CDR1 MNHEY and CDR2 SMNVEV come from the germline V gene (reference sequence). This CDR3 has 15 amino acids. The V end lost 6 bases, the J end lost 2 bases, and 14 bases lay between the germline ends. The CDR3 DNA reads TGTGCCAGCAGATCAGGGCCCTCCGGCAATCAGCCCCAGCATTTT. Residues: CASRSGPSGNQPQHF.

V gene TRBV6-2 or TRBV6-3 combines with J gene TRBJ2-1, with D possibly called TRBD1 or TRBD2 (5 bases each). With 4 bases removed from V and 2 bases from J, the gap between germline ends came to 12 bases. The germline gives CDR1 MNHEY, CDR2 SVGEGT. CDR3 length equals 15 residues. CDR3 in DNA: TGTGCCAGCAGTTCCCCGGGGCGGACCTACAATGAGCAGTTCTTC. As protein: CASSSPGRTYNEQFF.

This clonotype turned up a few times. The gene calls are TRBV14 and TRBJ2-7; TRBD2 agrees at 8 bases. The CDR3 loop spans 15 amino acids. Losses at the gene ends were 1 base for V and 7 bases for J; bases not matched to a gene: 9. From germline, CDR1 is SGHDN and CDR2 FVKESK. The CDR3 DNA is TGTGCCAGCAGCCAAGTAACTAGCGGCCGCGGGGAGCAGTACTTC. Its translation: CASSQVTSGRGEQYF.

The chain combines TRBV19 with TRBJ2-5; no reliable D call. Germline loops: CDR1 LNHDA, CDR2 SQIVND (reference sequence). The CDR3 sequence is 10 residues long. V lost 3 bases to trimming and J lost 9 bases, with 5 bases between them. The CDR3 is CASSMPAQYF. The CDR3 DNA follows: TGTGCCAGTAGTATGCCAGCCCAGTACTTC. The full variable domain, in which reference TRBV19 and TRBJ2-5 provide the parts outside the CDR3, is DGGITQSPKYLFRKEGQNVTLSCEQNLNHDAMYWYRQDPGQGLRLIYYSQIVNDFQKGDIAEGYSVSREKKESFPLTVTSAQKNPTAFYLCASSMPAQYFGPGTRLLVL.